Included here is one TCR beta chain sequence, with context. V was pared by 3 bases and J by 0 bases, with 3 bases between. The CDR3 runs 13 residues. These data come from a study of T-cell memory formation after mild COVID-19. MiXCR, run by TCRdb on the 5' RACE reads, gives a single entry per CDR3 protein. Here the sample spans 450,000 to 650,000 distinct CDR3 sequences, roughly 22% being singletons. Sequencing was performed on PBMCs or a T cell subset sorted from them (not recorded which). The chain employs TRBV12-3 or TRBV12-4 and TRBJ1-3, with unresolved D. The sequence derives from an adult woman who had mild COVID-19 (a few samples of this study predate the infection). Cell type and time point are not known. The CDR3 loop is CASSFDSGNTIYF. The CDR3 nucleotides read TGTGCCAGCAGTTTCGACTCTGGAAACACCATATATTTT.